This TCR beta chain came from a study of cytomegalovirus exposure and HLA in healthy donors. Findings and limits, study-wide: Listed as cytomegalovirus-associated were over 150 TCR beta chains. HLA allele associations emerged for under 20,000 TCR beta sequences in a later analysis, at 0.05 false discovery rate. Most of the CMV-associated TCR beta chains (in a later analysis) appeared to be HLA-restricted. Later on, an analysis showed TCR association rates differing by HLA locus, with DRB1 the most and HLA-C the fewest.

The PCR used 60 Vbeta and 13 Jbeta primers. Sequenced by immunoSEQ multiplex PCR; TCRdb stores in-frame clones only, minus some. The sample consists of about 110,000 clones, 76% of them appearing once. The CDR3 covers 14 residues. The germline gives CDR1 MDHEN, CDR2 SYDVKM. Trimming shortened V by 3 bases and J by 5 bases, and 13 bases separated the two germline ends. As to this clone: Antigen specificity is unknown.

The chain carries TRBV28 and TRBJ1-1, with D perhaps matching TRBD1 (6 bases). Material for sequencing was PBMCs. The origin of this receptor is a man aged 25 to 45 in good health and CMV-seropositive. The CDR3, as DNA: TGTGCCAGCAGTTTGTGGACAGTCGCAACTGAAGCTTTCTTT. Residues: CASSLWTVATEAFF.